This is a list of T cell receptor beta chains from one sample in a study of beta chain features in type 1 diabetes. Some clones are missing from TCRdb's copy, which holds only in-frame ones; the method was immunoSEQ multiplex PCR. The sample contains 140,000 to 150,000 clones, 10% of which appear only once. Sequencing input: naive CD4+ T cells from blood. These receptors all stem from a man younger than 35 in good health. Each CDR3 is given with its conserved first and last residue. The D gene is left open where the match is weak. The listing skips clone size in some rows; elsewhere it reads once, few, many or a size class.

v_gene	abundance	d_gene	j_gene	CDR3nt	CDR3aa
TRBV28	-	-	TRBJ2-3	TGTGCCAGCAGTTTTGGAACAGCAAAACACACAGATACGCAGTATTTT	CASSFGTAKHTDTQYF
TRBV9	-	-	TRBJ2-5	TGTGCCAGCAGTCCCACCCCCAGGGTTGAAGAGACCCAGTACTTC	CASSPTPRVEETQYF
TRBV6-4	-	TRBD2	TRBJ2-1	TGTGCCAGCAGCGAAACTAGCGGGGGTTGGAATGAGCAGTTCTTC	CASSETSGGWNEQFF
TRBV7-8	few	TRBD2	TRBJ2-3	TGTGCCAGCAGCCCCCGAAGCGGGGGGACCATAAGCACAGATACGCAGTATTTT	CASSPRSGGTISTDTQYF
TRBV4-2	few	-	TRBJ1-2	TGTGCCAGCAGCCAAGACCAGGTGGACTATGGCTACACCTTC	CASSQDQVDYGYTF
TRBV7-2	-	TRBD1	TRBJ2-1	TGTGCCAGCAGCGTGGACAGGGGCGCGGGTTACAATGAGCAGTTCTTC	CASSVDRGAGYNEQFF
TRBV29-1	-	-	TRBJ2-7	TGCAGCGTTGATTTAACTGGGAGCTCCTACGAGCAGTACTTC	CSVDLTGSSYEQYF
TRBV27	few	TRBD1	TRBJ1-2	TGTGCCAGCAGTTTGATGCAACAGGGGTATGGCTACACCTTC	CASSLMQQGYGYTF
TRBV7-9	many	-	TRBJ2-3	TGTGCCAGCAGCTCGCGGGATACGCAGTATTTT	CASSSRDTQYF
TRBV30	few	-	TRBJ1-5	TGTGCCTGGAGCTTAATCGGGAAGAATCAGCCCCAGCATTTT	CAWSLIGKNQPQHF
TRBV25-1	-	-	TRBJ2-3	TGTGCCAGCAGTGAAGGGGGGGCTGGAGCAGATACGCAGTATTTT	CASSEGGAGADTQYF
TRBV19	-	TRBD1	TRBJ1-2	TGTGCCAGTAGTCCCCGGACAGGGCAACCTACTAACTATGGCTACACCTTC	CASSPRTGQPTNYGYTF
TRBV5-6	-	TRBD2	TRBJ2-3	TGTGCCAGCAGCTTCAAGGTAGTGGCGGGGGATCGCACAGATACGCAGTATTTT	CASSFKVVAGDRTDTQYF
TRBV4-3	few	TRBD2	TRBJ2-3	TGCGCCAGCAGCCAGCCCCGCGGGACTACTCAGGATACGCAGTATTTT	CASSQPRGTTQDTQYF